The clone carrying this T cell receptor (beta chain) was picked up many times. This sample was included in a study of Graves' ophthalmopathy and Graves' hyperthyroidism. This CDR3 is built from 16 residues. J lost 1 base, V lost 4 bases, and 7 bases had no gene match. Germline loops: CDR1 LNHDA, CDR2 SQIVND (reference sequence). Transcripts of RNA were the source for amplifying TCR beta CDR3 regions. An opening RT-PCR round employed HTBI primers and preceded a second-round multiplex PCR. TCRdb re-called the multiplex PCR reads with MiXCR, one entry per CDR3 protein. Of fewer than 350,000 distinct CDR3 sequences in the sample, 17% were seen once.

The sequencing input was peripheral blood. This TCR was sampled from an adult man with Graves' ophthalmopathy. V usage is TRBV19 and J usage is TRBJ1-1; TRBD1 aligns across 9 bases. CDR3 in DNA: TGTGCCAGTAGTACCCGTGGGACAGGGTCGAACACTGAAGCTTTCTTT. Protein sequence: CASSTRGTGSNTEAFF. The full variable domain, rest sourced from reference TRBV19 and TRBJ1-1, is DGGITQSPKYLFRKEGQNVTLSCEQNLNHDAMYWYRQDPGQGLRLIYYSQIVNDFQKGDIAEGYSVSREKKESFPLTVTSAQKNPTAFYLCASSTRGTGSNTEAFFGQGTRLTVV.